The 27 T cell receptor beta chains reported below all come from one sample, sequenced in a study of a mutant IDH1 vaccine in newly diagnosed glioma. Their antigens remain unidentified. The time point is: week 35, safety follow-up. Each vaccine dose was 300 ug of mutant IDH1 20-mer peptide, with topical imiquimod. Generated by immunoSEQ multiplex PCR, the TCRdb table keeps only in-frame clones and is missing some. The sample includes about 66,000 clones, roughly 74% of them seen just once. This material consisted of PBMCs, taken from a glioma patient whose treatment included an IDH1 peptide vaccine. These receptors all come from a man aged 50-59 years with glioma.

The V and J genes are TRBV7-2 and TRBJ1-4; D gene uncertain. CDR3 length equals 15 residues. Germline V gene lookup returns CDR1 SGHTA and CDR2 FQGNSA. Trimming removed 1 base at V and 5 bases at J, with 11 bases between. CDR3 loop: CASSLGGLSNEKLFF. In DNA form, the CDR3 reads TGTGCCAGCAGCTTAGGAGGACTTTCGAATGAAAAACTGTTTTTT.

The V and J genes are TRBV5-4 and TRBJ1-2; D not resolved. The CDR3 consists of 13 residues. Germline CDR1 SGHNT, CDR2 YYREEE (reference sequence). V was clipped by 6 bases and J by 1 base, with 10 bases between them. This CDR3 reads CASTLDRNYGYTF. The CDR3 bases are TGTGCCAGCACCCTCGACCGTAACTATGGCTACACCTTC.

The J gene is TRBJ1-3, the V gene TRBV11-1; D not resolved. The ends were cut back, 0 bases at V and 8 bases at J, with 14 bases in the middle. This CDR3 comprises 15 residues. Germline V gene lookup returns CDR1 SGHAT and CDR2 FQDESV (reference sequence). The CDR3 DNA follows: TGTGCCAGCAGCTTAGCGTCCAGTTCGTCGGACACCATATATTTT. Protein sequence: CASSLASSSSDTIYF. Combining the CDR3 with reference TRBV11-1 and TRBJ1-3 gives the whole variable domain EAEVAQSPRYKITEKSQAVAFWCDPISGHATLYWYRQILGQGPELLVQFQDESVVDDSQLPKDRFSAERLKGVDSTLKIQPAELGDSAMYLCASSLASSSSDTIYFGEGSWLTVV.

The rearrangement uses TRBV29-1 and TRBJ2-5; D is unclear. This CDR3 contains 13 residues. Trimming removed 1 base from V and 3 bases from J, with 9 bases in between. Germline assignment: CDR1 SQVTM and CDR2 ANQGSEA. This CDR3 reads CSVEGGSKETQYF. DNA for the CDR3: TGCAGCGTTGAAGGTGGGTCCAAAGAGACCCAGTACTTC.

This clone appeared a single time. The chain has TRBV27 and TRBJ2-7; 11 bases agree with TRBD2. There are 13 residues in the CDR3. Trimming removed 6 bases from V and 6 bases from J; junction bases left unmatched: 4. CDR1 MNHEY and CDR2 SMNVEV come from the germline V gene (reference sequence). The CDR3 spells CASSPLAGGEQYF. In DNA form, the CDR3 reads TGTGCCAGCAGCCCCCTAGCGGGGGGCGAGCAGTACTTC.

The gene calls are TRBV5-1 and TRBJ1-1; 7 bases are a match to TRBD1. Unmatched junction bases numbered 6, after V lost 0 bases and J lost 1 base. This CDR3 is built from 16 residues. Germline assignment: CDR1 SGHRS and CDR2 YFSETQ. The DNA of the CDR3 is TGCGCCAGCAGCTTGGGGATGGACAGGTCGAACACTGAAGCTTTCTTT. Protein: CASSLGMDRSNTEAFF.

The rearrangement joins TRBV19 to TRBJ1-3; D perhaps matches TRBD1 (5 bases). The CDR3 has 15 amino acids. Germline assignment: CDR1 LNHDA and CDR2 SQIVND (reference sequence). V was trimmed by 5 bases and J by 2 bases, leaving 13 bases between them. DNA of the CDR3: TGTGCCAGTAGTGACGTCGGCAGGGCTGGAAACACCATATATTTT. Translating it yields CASSDVGRAGNTIYF.

The J gene is TRBJ2-1, the V gene TRBV5-6; the D is unclear. Germline V CDR1 and CDR2: SGHDT, YYEEEE. V dropped 7 bases and J dropped 0 bases, with 11 bases sitting between them. This CDR3 is 14 amino acids long. The CDR3 protein is CASLPRRSYNEQFF. CDR3 in DNA: TGTGCCAGCTTGCCACGCCGCTCCTACAATGAGCAGTTCTTC. The variable domain in full, with the rest retrieved from reference TRBV5-6 and TRBJ2-1, is DAGVTQSPTHLIKTRGQQVTLRCSPKSGHDTVSWYQQALGQGPQFIFQYYEEEERQRGNFPDRFSGHQFPNYSSELNVNALLLGDSALYLCASLPRRSYNEQFFGPGTRLTVL.

The chain links TRBV6-5 to TRBJ1-5, with 7 positions matching TRBD1. V dropped 7 bases and J dropped 7; count of bases not matched to a gene: 10. This CDR3 is built from 14 residues. Looked up from germline, CDR1 is MNHEY and CDR2 is SVGAGI. The CDR3 nucleotides read TGTGCCAGCAAAACGACAGGGATCGGGCAGCCCCAGCATTTT. This sequence encodes CASKTTGIGQPQHF.

The gene calls are TRBV5-1 and TRBJ2-7; 8 nucleotides match TRBD1. From germline, CDR1 is SGHRS and CDR2 YFSETQ. The V gene end was trimmed by 4 bases and the J gene end by 4 bases; junction bases not matched to a gene: 13. The CDR3 extends over 16 amino acids. CDR3 sequence: CASSQRGQGSRYEQYF. DNA for the CDR3: TGCGCCAGCAGCCAGCGCGGACAGGGCTCCCGATACGAGCAGTACTTC. The complete variable domain, with remaining parts taken from reference TRBV5-1 and TRBJ2-7, reads KAGVTQTPRYLIKTRGQQVTLSCSPISGHRSVSWYQQTPGQGLQFLFEYFSETQRNKGNFPGRFSGRQFSNSRSEMNVSTLELGDSALYLCASSQRGQGSRYEQYFGPGTRLTVT.

This clone occurred once. The rearrangement joins TRBV29-1 to TRBJ1-2; D is possibly TRBD1 (5 bases). The CDR3 is 14 amino acids. With 0 bases removed from V and 5 bases from J, the gap between germline ends came to 13 bases. The germline gives CDR1 SQVTM, CDR2 ANQGSEA. CDR3 region: CSVEDVSGRYGYTF. CDR3 nucleotide sequence: TGCAGCGTTGAAGATGTCTCAGGGCGGTATGGCTACACCTTC. The entire variable domain, with the rest obtained from reference TRBV29-1 and TRBJ1-2, is as follows: SAVISQKPSRDICQRGTSLTIQCQVDSQVTMMFWYRQQPGQSLTLIATANQGSEATYESGFVIDKFPISRPNLTFSTLTVSNMSPEDSSIYLCSVEDVSGRYGYTFGSGTRLTVV.

This chain connects TRBV6-6 to TRBJ2-1; D is perhaps TRBD1 (6 bases). Germline CDR1 and CDR2: MNHNY and SVGAGI (reference sequence). This CDR3 has 13 residues. Between the trimmed V and J ends, which lost 2 bases and 6 bases, there was a span of 8 bases. The CDR3 region has the DNA TGTGCCAGCAGTTACGTCAGGGGCAATGAGCAGTTCTTC. It is translated as CASSYVRGNEQFF.

The chain is built from TRBV29-1 and TRBJ2-7, with 10 bases matching TRBD1. V lost 3 bases, J lost 2 bases, and 10 bases stayed unmatched. The CDR3 is 16 residues long. CDR1 and CDR2 from the germline V gene are SQVTM and ANQGSEA. CDR3 in amino acids: CSVDPGRDRGPYEQYF. The CDR3 nucleotides read TGCAGCGTTGATCCTGGGCGGGACAGGGGACCCTACGAGCAGTACTTC.

V is TRBV7-9 and J is TRBJ1-2, with 10 bases lining up with TRBD1. From germline, CDR1 is SEHNR and CDR2 FQNEAQ (reference sequence). This CDR3 has 15 amino acids. Germline trimming cut 1 base from V and 8 bases from J; bases unmatched to any gene: 7. CDR3 protein: CASSLGGWDRGGYTF. DNA of the CDR3: TGTGCCAGCAGCTTAGGAGGTTGGGACAGGGGCGGCTACACCTTC.

The V call is TRBV6-1, the J call TRBJ2-3, with 9 bases matching TRBD2. This CDR3 has 13 residues. Germline V gene sequence: CDR1 MNHNS, CDR2 SASEGT. Trimming took 8 bases from V and 2 from J; bases not matched to a gene: 2. The CDR3 spells CASVAGDTDTQYF. The CDR3 DNA reads TGTGCCAGCGTAGCGGGGGACACAGATACGCAGTATTTT.

V gene TRBV5-1 combines with J gene TRBJ1-5; D unclear. CDR1 and CDR2 (germline): SGHRS, YFSETQ. This CDR3 contains 13 residues. V gave up 4 bases and J gave up 9 bases, with 14 bases separating them. The CDR3 loop reads CASSPDGSGPQHF. The CDR3 nucleotides are TGCGCCAGCAGCCCGGACGGCTCCGGGCCCCAGCATTTT.

The chain has TRBV6-1 and TRBJ2-5, with 7 nucleotides matching TRBD1. V lost 2 bases and J lost 4; bases outside the gene matches: 4. The CDR3 sequence is 14 residues long. The germline V gene encodes CDR1 MNHNS and CDR2 SASEGT. CDR3 loop: CASSETAGGETQYF. The CDR3 DNA follows: TGTGCCAGCAGTGAAACGGCAGGGGGAGAGACCCAGTACTTC.

V usage is TRBV11-3 and J usage is TRBJ1-5; D gene uncertain. From germline, CDR1 is SGHNT and CDR2 YENEEA. The CDR3 totals 11 residues. V dropped 2 bases and J dropped 5 bases, with 1 base sitting between them. For the CDR3, the DNA is TGTGCCAGCAGCTTATATCAGCCCCAGCATTTT. As protein: CASSLYQPQHF.

This chain joins TRBV6-1 and TRBJ2-7, with 7 bases lining up with TRBD1. The CDR3 loop spans 14 amino acids. J gave up 2 bases and V 6 bases, and 7 bases lay outside the gene matches. Germline V CDR1 and CDR2: MNHNS, SASEGT. For the CDR3, the DNA is TGTGCCAGCAGACTCGAGACAGGGACCTACGAGCAGTACTTC. This translates into CASRLETGTYEQYF.

V usage is TRBV27 and J usage is TRBJ1-1; 8 bases fit TRBD1. This CDR3 comprises 13 residues. Germline CDR1 and CDR2: MNHEY and SMNVEV (reference sequence). Losses at the gene ends were 6 bases for V and 4 bases for J; bases not matched to a gene: 4. The CDR3 nucleotides are TGTGCCAGCAGACGGACAGGGTTCACTGAAGCTTTCTTT. This translates into CASRRTGFTEAFF.

CDR3 amino acids: CASSPPGVLNTEAFF. CDR3 nucleotides: TGTGCCAGCAGTCCCCCGGGGGTCTTGAACACTGAAGCTTTCTTT. V gene TRBV6-1 combines with J gene TRBJ1-1, with D possibly TRBD1 on 5 matching bases. The CDR3 length is 15 residues. The V and J ends lost 5 bases and 0 bases respectively, with 13 bases between them. The V gene's germline CDR1 is MNHNS and CDR2 SASEGT.

This clone was counted between two and nine times. The chain employs TRBV2 and TRBJ2-7, with TRBD1 matching over 9 bases. This CDR3 is built from 13 residues. With V trimmed by 6 bases and J by 3 bases, 3 bases remained unmatched. CDR1 and CDR2 (germline): SNHLY, FYNNEI. The CDR3 sequence is CASSEDRGYEQYF. CDR3 sequence (DNA): TGTGCCAGCAGCGAGGACAGGGGCTACGAGCAGTACTTC.

J is TRBJ2-6 and V is TRBV10-2; TRBD2 might be the D (5 bases). This CDR3 is 15 amino acids long. The V gene lost 4 bases and the J gene lost 0 bases, with 7 bases spanning the gap. Germline loops: CDR1 WSHSY, CDR2 SAAADI. This CDR3 is CASSGGDSGANVLTF. The CDR3 DNA reads TGCGCCAGCAGTGGGGGAGACTCTGGGGCCAACGTCCTGACTTTC.

The rearrangement joins TRBV4-3 to TRBJ1-1; D uncertain. Germline loops: CDR1 LGHNA, CDR2 YSLEER. The CDR3 is 14 amino acids. The V gene lost 0 bases and the J gene lost 1 base, with 6 bases spanning the gap. CDR3 loop: CASSQDLGNTEAFF. The CDR3 DNA reads TGCGCCAGCAGCCAAGATCTGGGGAACACTGAAGCTTTCTTT.

This rearrangement joins TRBV6-1 to TRBJ1-1, with no clear D. The CDR3 is made up of 15 amino acids. Trimming removed 1 base at V and 4 bases at J, with 13 bases between. Germline CDR1 is MNHNS and CDR2 is SASEGT. The CDR3 region is CASSEDVGSATEAFF. The DNA of the CDR3 is TGTGCCAGCAGTGAAGATGTGGGGTCGGCCACTGAAGCTTTCTTT.

The V gene is TRBV4-2, the J gene TRBJ2-7; D possibly matches TRBD1 or TRBD2 (8 bases each). CDR1 is LGHNA and CDR2 is YNFKEQ in the germline V gene. This CDR3 has 16 amino acids. V lost 4 bases and J lost 2, with 18 bases in between. The CDR3 DNA sequence: TGTGCCAGCAGCCTAACCAGGGGGCGGGAGGCCTACGAGCAGTACTTC. It yields the protein CASSLTRGREAYEQYF.

For this clone: This CDR3 is also generated by other DNA sequences in the sample. The V call is TRBV18, the J call TRBJ1-2; 10 nucleotides agree with TRBD1. Trimming removed 3 bases from V and 4 bases from J; junction bases left unmatched: 5. CDR3 length: 15 residues. CDR1 is KGHSH, CDR2 LQKENI, per germline. The DNA for the CDR3 is TGTGCCAGCTCACCCCCGGGACAGGGGCCCTATGGCTACACCTTC. Protein product: CASSPPGQGPYGYTF.